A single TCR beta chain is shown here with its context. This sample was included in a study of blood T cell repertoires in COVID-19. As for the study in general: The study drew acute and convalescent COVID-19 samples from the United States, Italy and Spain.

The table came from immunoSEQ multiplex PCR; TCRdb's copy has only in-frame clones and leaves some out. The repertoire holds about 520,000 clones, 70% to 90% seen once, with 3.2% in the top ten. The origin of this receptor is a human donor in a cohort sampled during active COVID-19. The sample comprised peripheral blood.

CDR3: CASSRDRARQPQHF. The CDR3 nucleotides read TGTGCCAGCAGCCGGGACAGGGCAAGACAGCCCCAGCATTTT. This chain joins TRBV27 and TRBJ1-5; 9 bases fit TRBD1. This CDR3 is 14 amino acids long. Germline CDR1 and CDR2: MNHEY and SMNVEV (reference sequence). The V gene end was trimmed by 6 bases and the J gene end by 7 bases; junction bases not matched to a gene: 7.